These 22 T cell receptor beta chains were all obtained from the same sample, sequenced in a study of blood T cell repertoires in COVID-19. TCRdb's table, derived via immunoSEQ multiplex PCR, lists solely in-frame clones and lacks some. Of 95,000 to 120,000 clones in the sample, approximately 90% were seen once. The sample comprised peripheral blood. Receptors originate from a woman aged 45-59 years with acute or convalescent COVID-19.

This rearrangement joins TRBV18 to TRBJ1-1; a possible D gene is TRBD1 (5 bases). Germline values: CDR1 KGHSH, CDR2 LQKENI. Trimming removed 7 bases at V and 1 base at J, with 10 bases between. The CDR3 is 13 amino acids. The CDR3 region has the DNA TGTGCCAGCTTATTACAGGAGAACACTGAAGCTTTCTTT. Its translation is CASLLQENTEAFF.

CDR3 bases: TGTGCCATCAAGAGGGAGGGCACTGAAGCTTTCTTT. Protein sequence: CAIKREGTEAFF. The chain is built from TRBV10-3 and TRBJ1-1, with D uncertain. V was shortened by 7 bases and J by 4 bases, with 10 bases between the two germline ends. The germline V gene encodes CDR1 ENHRY and CDR2 SYGVKD. This CDR3 comprises 12 residues.

J is TRBJ1-4 and V is TRBV28; 8 bases are shared with TRBD1. The CDR3 loop spans 13 amino acids. Unmatched junction bases numbered 3, after V lost 2 bases and J lost 10 bases. The germline gives CDR1 MDHEN, CDR2 SYDVKM. The chain's CDR3 is CASSLGQGGKLFF. The CDR3 coding sequence is TGTGCCAGCAGTTTAGGACAGGGAGGAAAACTGTTTTTT.

The V call is TRBV2, the J call TRBJ1-6; 7 bases are a match to TRBD1. With V trimmed by 4 bases and J by 12 bases, 12 bases remained unmatched. CDR3 length: 15 amino acids. Germline CDR1 SNHLY, CDR2 FYNNEI. CDR3 in amino acids: CASSGDSGSSVPLHF. In DNA, the CDR3 is TGTGCCAGCAGTGGGGACAGTGGATCATCGGTACCCCTCCACTTT.

This clone has a single count. J is TRBJ2-5 and V is TRBV7-2; D is possibly TRBD2 (7 bases). Trimming removed 5 bases from V and 2 bases from J, with 15 bases in between. The CDR3 is made up of 15 amino acids. Per germline, CDR1 SGHTA and CDR2 FQGNSA. CDR3 loop: CASSQGSSGQETQYF. For the CDR3, the DNA is TGTGCCAGCAGCCAGGGGTCTAGCGGACAAGAGACCCAGTACTTC. Using reference TRBV7-2 and TRBJ2-5 for the parts outside the CDR3, the full variable domain is GAGVSQSPSNKVTEKGKDVELRCDPISGHTALYWYRQSLGQGLEFLIYFQGNSAPDKSGLPSDRFSAERTGGSVSTLTIQRTQQEDSAVYLCASSQGSSGQETQYFGPGTRLLVL.

V usage is TRBV7-9 and J usage is TRBJ1-1, with 7 positions matching TRBD1. Germline assignment: CDR1 SEHNR and CDR2 FQNEAQ (reference sequence). After removal of 1 base from V and 5 bases from J, the junction contained 4 bases not matched to a gene. The CDR3 is 14 amino acids. The DNA for the CDR3 is TGTGCCAGCAGCTTAGAGACAGGGCGAACTGAAGCTTTCTTT. Its protein product is CASSLETGRTEAFF.

The V gene is TRBV28, the J gene TRBJ1-1; 10 nucleotides align to TRBD1. The germline V gene encodes CDR1 MDHEN and CDR2 SYDVKM. Trimming removed 9 bases from V and 4 bases from J; junction bases left unmatched: 5. The CDR3 is 13 amino acids. The CDR3 reads CASLTGGRTEAFF. CDR3 coding DNA: TGTGCCAGTTTGACAGGGGGCCGCACTGAAGCTTTCTTT.

This clone is a singleton in its sample. The rearrangement uses TRBV10-1 and TRBJ2-7; 7 positions agree with TRBD2. Trimming removed 2 bases from V and 2 bases from J; junction bases left unmatched: 6. The CDR3 has 15 amino acids. CDR1 WNHNN and CDR2 SYGVQD come from the germline V gene (reference sequence). CDR3 in DNA: TGCGCCAGCAGTGAGGCGGGAGTTGGAGCCTACGAGCAGTACTTC. It specifies CASSEAGVGAYEQYF.

This chain joins TRBV19 and TRBJ1-1; 7 positions agree with TRBD1. With 5 bases clipped from V and 6 bases from J, the junction kept 6 bases outside the gene matches. Germline V CDR1 and CDR2: LNHDA, SQIVND (reference sequence). The CDR3 length is 13 residues. CDR3 in amino acids: CASSLIQGAEAFF. CDR3 in DNA: TGTGCCAGTAGTCTTATTCAGGGGGCTGAAGCTTTCTTT.

J is TRBJ1-6 and V is TRBV14, with a tentative D call TRBD1 (6 bases). The germline gives CDR1 SGHDN, CDR2 FVKESK. This CDR3 spans 17 amino acids. V shed 0 bases and J shed 10 bases, with 19 bases lying between them. This chain's CDR3 is CASSQDTVRDNGSPLHF. DNA for the CDR3: TGTGCCAGCAGCCAAGATACTGTCCGGGACAACGGATCACCCCTCCACTTT.

The chain uses TRBV5-1 and TRBJ2-1; 7 bases fit TRBD2. Unmatched junction bases numbered 21, after V lost 3 bases and J lost 6 bases. There are 19 residues in the CDR3. The V gene's germline CDR1 is SGHRS and CDR2 YFSETQ. The CDR3 sequence: CASSSLAEREAPAANEQFF. The CDR3 DNA sequence: TGCGCCAGCAGCTCCCTAGCGGAACGAGAAGCCCCAGCCGCCAATGAGCAGTTCTTC.

This chain connects TRBV5-1 to TRBJ1-2, with D perhaps matching TRBD1 (5 bases). The CDR3 spans 13 residues. Germline V CDR1 and CDR2: SGHRS, YFSETQ. The V end lost 5 bases, the J end lost 0 bases, and 8 bases lay between the germline ends. CDR3 DNA sequence: TGCGCCAGCAGGCTGACAGCTAACTATGGCTACACCTTC. This translates into CASRLTANYGYTF.

This chain joins TRBV10-1 and TRBJ2-3; 8 positions match TRBD1. V dropped 5 bases and J dropped 7; count of bases not matched to a gene: 8. Germline CDR1 reads WNHNN; CDR2 reads SYGVQD (reference sequence). CDR3 length: 14 residues. The CDR3 is CASSQGAPTNTQYF. The CDR3 coding sequence is TGCGCCAGCAGTCAGGGGGCCCCCACCAATACGCAGTATTTT.

V and J are TRBV7-9 and TRBJ2-3, with TRBD2 matching 13 bases. Germline loops: CDR1 SEHNR, CDR2 FQNEAQ (reference sequence). This CDR3 contains 15 residues. The trim removed 5 bases at V and 4 bases at J, leaving 3 bases unmatched. CDR3: CASSQGTSGADTQYF. CDR3 DNA: TGTGCCAGCAGCCAAGGGACTAGCGGGGCAGATACGCAGTATTTT.

The chain employs TRBV7-2 and TRBJ2-7; maybe TRBD1 (6 bases). The CDR3 spans 14 residues. CDR1 and CDR2 (germline): SGHTA, FQGNSA. Trimming cost V 7 bases and J 2 bases, with 15 bases left between them. The DNA of the CDR3 is TGTGCCAGCACCCAGGGACACCTAACCTACGAGCAGTACTTC. Encoded protein: CASTQGHLTYEQYF.

The chain joins TRBV7-9 to TRBJ1-6; D call uncertain. The V end lost 8 bases, the J end lost 8 bases, and 16 bases lay between the germline ends. The length of the CDR3 is 14 residues. Germline CDR1 and CDR2: SEHNR and FQNEAQ (reference sequence). In DNA, the CDR3 is TGTGCCAGCTCCGGACTCCGGGATTATTCACCCCTCCACTTT. It yields the protein CASSGLRDYSPLHF.

The DNA of the CDR3 is TGTGCCAGCGTCCTGAACACTGAAGCTTTCTTT. Translating gives CASVLNTEAFF. The rearrangement uses TRBV19 and TRBJ1-1; D unclear. Germline lookup yields CDR1 LNHDA and CDR2 SQIVND (reference sequence). Deletions cut 9 bases from V and 0 bases from J, with 5 bases between. The CDR3 consists of 11 residues.

The chain couples TRBV19 to TRBJ1-1; 7 nucleotides agree with TRBD1. J lost 5 bases, V lost 5 bases, and 11 bases had no gene match. This CDR3 is built from 15 residues. Germline CDR1 and CDR2: LNHDA and SQIVND (reference sequence). The CDR3 sequence: CASSPQETGRTEAFF. In DNA form, the CDR3 reads TGTGCCAGTAGTCCCCAGGAGACAGGGCGGACTGAAGCTTTCTTT.

This clone was counted between two and nine times. This rearrangement joins TRBV9 to TRBJ2-7; possibly TRBD2 for D (6 bases). The CDR3 covers 15 residues. V lost 3 bases to trimming and J lost 0 bases, with 13 bases between them. In germline, CDR1 is SGDLS, CDR2 YYNGEE. The CDR3, as DNA: TGTGCCAGCAGCGCCTTCGGGGGAAACTCCTACGAGCAGTACTTC. Translated, it gives CASSAFGGNSYEQYF.

This clone was seen a handful of times. This chain uses TRBV5-5 with TRBJ1-2; D may be TRBD1 (6 bases). From germline, CDR1 is SGHKS and CDR2 YYEKEE (reference sequence). Trimming removed 4 bases at V and 8 bases at J, with 12 bases between. The CDR3 is made up of 12 amino acids. This chain's CDR3 is CASSTRQAGYTF. CDR3 sequence (DNA): TGTGCCAGCAGCACAAGACAGGCGGGCTACACCTTC.

CDR3 protein: CATSRDTVDTGELFF. The CDR3 DNA is TGTGCCACCAGCAGAGATACAGTGGACACCGGGGAGCTGTTTTTT. This chain connects TRBV15 to TRBJ2-2, with D unclear. The germline V gene encodes CDR1 LNHNV and CDR2 YYDKDF (reference sequence). V lost 0 bases and J 3 bases, leaving 8 bases between the germline ends. CDR3 length equals 15 residues.

This clone was seen once. The chain employs TRBV18 and TRBJ1-4; 8 bases align to TRBD1. V lost 4 bases, J lost 3 bases, and 1 base stayed unmatched. The CDR3 spans 14 residues. CDR1 is KGHSH, CDR2 LQKENI, per germline. The CDR3 DNA reads as TGTGCCAGCTCACAGGGACAGGCTAATGAAAAACTGTTTTTT. It yields the protein CASSQGQANEKLFF. The full variable domain, with the rest looked up from reference TRBV18 and TRBJ1-4, is NAGVMQNPRHLVRRRGQEARLRCSPMKGHSHVYWYRQLPEEGLKFMVYLQKENIIDESGMPKERFSAEFPKEGPSILRIQQVVRGDSAAYFCASSQGQANEKLFFGSGTQLSVL.